This TCR beta chain was profiled in a study of regulatory T cells in long-lasting Graves disease. About this clonotype: Its specificity is unknown. One junction end does not reproduce the germline sequence, and a read error may be involved.

The time point denotes: persistent/refractory GD, antithyroid drugs over 5 years with positive TRAb. The TCR library was prepared using RNA isolated from PBMCs. Peripheral blood, 7.5 to 9 milliliters of it, was drawn into EDTA tubes. Both iRepertoire HTBI primers and Arm-PCR of CDR3 regions were used to build the TCR beta libraries. TCRdb ran MiXCR on the multiplex PCR reads and lists one entry per CDR3 protein. The sample lists 600,000 to 800,000 distinct CDR3 sequences, approximately 29% occurring once. This CDR3 is 14 amino acids long. Germline lookup yields CDR1 MDHEN and CDR2 SYDVKM. Study outcomes and limitations: Those with persistent Graves' had less TCR diversity than newly diagnosed patients. Persistent patients shared more public clonotypes (2,741) than newly diagnosed patients (around 1,000). Study of thyroid tissue was not done, with only peripheral blood studied.

The input for sequencing was peripheral blood mononuclear cells (PBMCs), taken when the disease was refractory, from a patient treated with antithyroid drugs. The sequence derives from a female donor with Graves disease. The chain employs TRBV28 and TRBJ1-2, with a possible D match to TRBD1 (5 bases). CDR3 amino acids: CASSQAGTGYGYTF. In DNA form, the CDR3 reads TGCGCCAGCAGCCAGGCCGGGACCGGGTATGGCTACACCTTC.